Listed below are T cell receptor beta chains from one sample, sequenced in a study of radiation and T cells in renal cell carcinoma. Profiled with immunoSEQ multiplex PCR; TCRdb holds only in-frame clones, not every one. Of 150,000 or so clones listed, about nine tenths are singletons. The sample consisted of blood, taken from a patient whose treatment included radiotherapy and nephrectomy. Source of these receptors: a woman between 70 and 85 years old with renal cell carcinoma. CDR3s include the opening cysteine and the closing phenylalanine or tryptophan. Fields, in order: V gene, D gene, J gene, clone size, CDR3 protein, CDR3 DNA. D genes are given only for firm matches. Expanded clones get a size class; other rows say once, few or many, or leave the size out.

v_gene: TRBV21-1
d_gene: NA
j_gene: TRBJ2-2
abundance: NA
CDR3aa: CASSKVGNSGELFF
CDR3nt: TGTGCCAGCAGCAAAGTAGGGAACTCCGGGGAGCTGTTTTTT

v_gene: TRBV19
d_gene: NA
j_gene: TRBJ1-1
abundance: NA
CDR3aa: CASSAERGNTEAFF
CDR3nt: TGTGCCAGTAGTGCAGAACGGGGGAACACTGAAGCTTTCTTT

v_gene: TRBV13
d_gene: NA
j_gene: TRBJ1-1
abundance: NA
CDR3aa: CASSFDGGNTEAFF
CDR3nt: TGTGCCAGCAGCTTTGATGGGGGAAACACTGAAGCTTTCTTT

v_gene: TRBV19
d_gene: TRBD1
j_gene: TRBJ2-3
abundance: NA
CDR3aa: CASSHVGGWGTDTQYF
CDR3nt: TGTGCCAGTAGTCACGTAGGGGGCTGGGGCACAGATACGCAGTATTTT

v_gene: TRBV5-6
d_gene: TRBD1
j_gene: TRBJ1-2
abundance: once
CDR3aa: CASSNPGQGPFGYTF
CDR3nt: TGTGCCAGCAGCAACCCGGGACAGGGTCCGTTTGGCTACACCTTC

v_gene: TRBV7-9
d_gene: TRBD1
j_gene: TRBJ1-2
abundance: NA
CDR3aa: CASSPDRVSYYGYTF
CDR3nt: TGTGCCAGCAGCCCGGACAGGGTTTCTTACTATGGCTACACCTTC

v_gene: TRBV6-6
d_gene: NA
j_gene: TRBJ2-2
abundance: NA
CDR3aa: CASTLNTGELFF
CDR3nt: TGTGCCAGCACCTTAAACACCGGGGAGCTGTTTTTT

v_gene: TRBV5-1
d_gene: NA
j_gene: TRBJ2-5
abundance: NA
CDR3aa: CASSQGRETQYF
CDR3nt: TGCGCCAGCAGCCAAGGTCGGGAGACCCAGTACTTC

v_gene: TRBV19
d_gene: NA
j_gene: TRBJ1-1
abundance: NA
CDR3aa: CASSIVGGRRNTEAFF
CDR3nt: TGTGCCAGTAGTATAGTAGGAGGACGTCGGAACACTGAAGCTTTCTTT

v_gene: TRBV10-3
d_gene: TRBD1
j_gene: TRBJ2-3
abundance: NA
CDR3aa: CAISEGDRFTDTQYF
CDR3nt: TGTGCCATCAGTGAGGGGGACAGGTTCACAGATACGCAGTATTTT

v_gene: TRBV11-3
d_gene: NA
j_gene: TRBJ2-5
abundance: NA
CDR3aa: CASSPGPGRETQYF
CDR3nt: TGTGCCAGCAGCCCGGGCCCCGGAAGGGAGACCCAGTACTTC

v_gene: TRBV4-2
d_gene: TRBD2
j_gene: TRBJ2-4
abundance: once
CDR3aa: CASSQVSMAGGDYLRKNIQYF
CDR3nt: TGTGCCAGCAGCCAAGTGTCAATGGCGGGGGGGGACTACTTACGCAAAAACATTCAGTACTTC

v_gene: TRBV11-1
d_gene: NA
j_gene: TRBJ2-2
abundance: NA
CDR3aa: CASSLGRNAVPGELFF
CDR3nt: TGTGCCAGCAGCTTAGGGCGGAATGCGGTGCCCGGGGAGCTGTTTTTT

v_gene: TRBV6-5
d_gene: NA
j_gene: TRBJ1-1
abundance: NA
CDR3aa: CASIPVTRGNTEAFF
CDR3nt: TGTGCCAGCATACCCGTAACGCGGGGGAACACTGAAGCTTTCTTT

v_gene: TRBV30
d_gene: NA
j_gene: TRBJ2-1
abundance: NA
CDR3aa: CAWSYMRQGGNEQFF
CDR3nt: TGTGCCTGGAGTTACATGCGGCAGGGGGGGAATGAGCAGTTCTTC

v_gene: TRBV25-1
d_gene: NA
j_gene: TRBJ1-6
abundance: NA
CDR3aa: CASSEKRGRDHSPLHF
CDR3nt: TGTGCCAGCAGTGAAAAAAGGGGGAGGGATCATTCACCCCTCCACTTT

v_gene: TRBV4-2
d_gene: NA
j_gene: TRBJ1-5
abundance: NA
CDR3aa: CASSPRGEGSQPQHF
CDR3nt: TGTGCCAGCAGCCCTCGGGGGGAGGGTTCTCAGCCCCAGCATTTT

v_gene: TRBV4-1
d_gene: NA
j_gene: TRBJ1-1
abundance: NA
CDR3aa: CASSVRANTEAFF
CDR3nt: TGCGCCAGCAGCGTTCGGGCGAACACTGAAGCTTTCTTT

v_gene: TRBV29-1
d_gene: NA
j_gene: TRBJ1-2
abundance: NA
CDR3aa: CSVEDRSGVYGYTF
CDR3nt: TGCAGCGTTGAAGACAGGTCGGGAGTCTATGGCTACACCTTC

v_gene: TRBV27
d_gene: TRBD2
j_gene: TRBJ2-5
abundance: NA
CDR3aa: CASSTRLAGVETQYF
CDR3nt: TGTGCCAGCAGTACTAGACTAGCGGGGGTAGAGACCCAGTACTTC

v_gene: TRBV28
d_gene: NA
j_gene: TRBJ1-2
abundance: few
CDR3aa: CASSFRGWGYTF
CDR3nt: TGTGCCAGCAGTTTCAGGGGTTGGGGCTACACCTTC

v_gene: TRBV7-2
d_gene: TRBD2
j_gene: TRBJ2-5
abundance: NA
CDR3aa: CASTPTSGGAKTQYF
CDR3nt: TGTGCCAGCACCCCGACTAGCGGGGGGGCGAAGACCCAGTACTTC

v_gene: TRBV30
d_gene: NA
j_gene: TRBJ2-7
abundance: NA
CDR3aa: CAWSYRNGEQYF
CDR3nt: TGTGCCTGGAGTTATAGGAACGGGGAGCAGTACTTC

v_gene: TRBV10-3
d_gene: NA
j_gene: TRBJ2-7
abundance: NA
CDR3aa: CAISGTQSDEQYF
CDR3nt: TGTGCCATCTCAGGCACTCAATCCGACGAGCAGTACTTC

v_gene: TRBV7-2
d_gene: TRBD2
j_gene: TRBJ2-7
abundance: NA
CDR3aa: CASTLAGGFSEQYF
CDR3nt: TGTGCCAGCACCCTAGCGGGGGGGTTCTCCGAGCAGTACTTC

v_gene: TRBV7-2
d_gene: NA
j_gene: TRBJ2-3
abundance: NA
CDR3aa: CASSLVPGVRDTQYF
CDR3nt: TGTGCCAGCAGCTTAGTACCGGGTGTGAGGGATACGCAGTATTTT

v_gene: TRBV5-1
d_gene: TRBD1
j_gene: TRBJ2-1
abundance: NA
CDR3aa: CASSFGQGTDEQFF
CDR3nt: TGCGCCAGCAGCTTTGGACAGGGAACCGATGAGCAGTTCTTC

v_gene: TRBV11-2
d_gene: NA
j_gene: TRBJ1-1
abundance: NA
CDR3aa: CASREGVGYTEAFF
CDR3nt: TGTGCCAGCAGGGAAGGGGTCGGATACACTGAAGCTTTCTTT